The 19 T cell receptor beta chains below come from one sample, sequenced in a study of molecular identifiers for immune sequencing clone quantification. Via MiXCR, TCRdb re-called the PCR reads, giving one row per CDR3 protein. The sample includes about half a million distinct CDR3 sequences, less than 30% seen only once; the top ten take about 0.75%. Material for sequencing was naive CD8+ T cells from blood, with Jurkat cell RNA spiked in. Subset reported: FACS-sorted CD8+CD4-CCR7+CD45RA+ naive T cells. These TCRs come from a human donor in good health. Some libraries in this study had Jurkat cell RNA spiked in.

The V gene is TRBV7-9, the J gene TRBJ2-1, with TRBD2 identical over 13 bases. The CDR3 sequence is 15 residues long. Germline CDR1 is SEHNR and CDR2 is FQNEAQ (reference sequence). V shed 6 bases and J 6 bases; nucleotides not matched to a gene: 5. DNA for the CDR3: TGTGCCAGCAGTTCGACTAGCGGGAGGTTCAATGAGCAGTTCTTC. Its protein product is CASSSTSGRFNEQFF.

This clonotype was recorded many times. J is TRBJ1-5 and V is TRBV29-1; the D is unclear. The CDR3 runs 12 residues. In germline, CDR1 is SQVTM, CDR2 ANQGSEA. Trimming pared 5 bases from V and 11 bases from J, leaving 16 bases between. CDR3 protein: CSVYLPSGAQHF. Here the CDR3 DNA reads TGCAGCGTTTACCTTCCCTCTGGGGCCCAGCATTTT.

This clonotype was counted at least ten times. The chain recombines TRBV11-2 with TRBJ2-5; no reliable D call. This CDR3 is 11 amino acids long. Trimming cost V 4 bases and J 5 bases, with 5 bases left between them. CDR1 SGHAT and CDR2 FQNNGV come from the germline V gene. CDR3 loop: CASSSRETQYF. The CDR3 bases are TGTGCCAGCAGCTCGCGGGAGACCCAGTACTTC.

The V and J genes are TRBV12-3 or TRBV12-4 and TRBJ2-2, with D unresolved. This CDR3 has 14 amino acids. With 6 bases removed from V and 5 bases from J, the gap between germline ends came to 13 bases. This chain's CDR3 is CASSSLALTGELFF. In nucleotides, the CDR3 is TGTGCCAGCAGCTCTCTCGCCCTAACCGGGGAGCTGTTTTTT.

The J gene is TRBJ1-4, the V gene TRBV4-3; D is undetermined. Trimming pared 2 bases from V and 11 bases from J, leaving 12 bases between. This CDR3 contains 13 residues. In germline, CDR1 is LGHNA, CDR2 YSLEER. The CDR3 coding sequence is TGCGCCAGCAGCCAAAATAGTAAGGAGAAACTGTTTTTT. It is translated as CASSQNSKEKLFF.

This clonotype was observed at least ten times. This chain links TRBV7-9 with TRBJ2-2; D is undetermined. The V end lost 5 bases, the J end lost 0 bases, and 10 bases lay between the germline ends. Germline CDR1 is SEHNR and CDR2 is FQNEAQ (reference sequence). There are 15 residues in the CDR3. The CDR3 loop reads CASSGLVANTGELFF. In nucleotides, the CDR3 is TGTGCCAGCAGCGGCCTGGTGGCGAACACCGGGGAGCTGTTTTTT.

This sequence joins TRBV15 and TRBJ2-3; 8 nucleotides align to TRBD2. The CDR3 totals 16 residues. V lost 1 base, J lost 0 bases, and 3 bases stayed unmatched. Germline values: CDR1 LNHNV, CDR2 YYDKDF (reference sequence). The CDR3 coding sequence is TGTGCCACCAGCAGAGGAAGCGGGAGTAGCACAGATACGCAGTATTTT. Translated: CATSRGSGSSTDTQYF. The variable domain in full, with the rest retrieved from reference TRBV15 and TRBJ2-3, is DAMVIQNPRYQVTQFGKPVTLSCSQTLNHNVMYWYQQKSSQAPKLLFHYYDKDFNNEADTPDNFQSRRPNTSFCFLDIRSPGLGDTAMYLCATSRGSGSSTDTQYFGPGTRLTVL.

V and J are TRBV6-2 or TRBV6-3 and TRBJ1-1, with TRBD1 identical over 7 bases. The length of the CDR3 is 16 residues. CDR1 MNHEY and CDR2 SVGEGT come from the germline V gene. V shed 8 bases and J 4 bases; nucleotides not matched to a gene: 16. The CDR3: CASGFGGTGAGTEAFF. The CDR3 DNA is TGTGCCAGCGGCTTCGGCGGAACAGGGGCGGGCACTGAAGCTTTCTTT.

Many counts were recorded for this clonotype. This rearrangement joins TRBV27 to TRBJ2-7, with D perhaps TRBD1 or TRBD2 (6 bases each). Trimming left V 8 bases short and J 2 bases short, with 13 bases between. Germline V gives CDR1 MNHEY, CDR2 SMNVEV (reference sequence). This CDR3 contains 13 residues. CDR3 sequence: CASHGRGPYEQYF. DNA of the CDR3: TGTGCCAGCCACGGACGGGGGCCCTACGAGCAGTACTTC.

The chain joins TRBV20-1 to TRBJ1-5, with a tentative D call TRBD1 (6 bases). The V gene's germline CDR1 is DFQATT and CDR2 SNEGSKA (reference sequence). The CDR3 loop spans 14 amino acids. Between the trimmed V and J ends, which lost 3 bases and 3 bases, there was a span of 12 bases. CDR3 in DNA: TGCAGTGCTAGGAACCGACAGGTCAATCAGCCCCAGCATTTT. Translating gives CSARNRQVNQPQHF.

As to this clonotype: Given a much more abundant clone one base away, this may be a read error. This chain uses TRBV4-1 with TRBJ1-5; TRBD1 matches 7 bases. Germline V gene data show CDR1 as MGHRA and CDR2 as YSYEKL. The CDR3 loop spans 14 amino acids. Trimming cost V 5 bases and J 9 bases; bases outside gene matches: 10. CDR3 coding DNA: TGCGCCAGCAGCGAAGGGGGCCGTAGTCCGCCCCAGCATTTT. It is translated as CASSEGGRSPPQHF.

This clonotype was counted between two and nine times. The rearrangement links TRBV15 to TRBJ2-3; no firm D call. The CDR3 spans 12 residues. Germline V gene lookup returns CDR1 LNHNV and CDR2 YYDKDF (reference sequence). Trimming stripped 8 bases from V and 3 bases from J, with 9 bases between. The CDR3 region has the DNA TGTGCCACCTTAGGCGCAACAGATACGCAGTATTTT. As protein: CATLGATDTQYF.

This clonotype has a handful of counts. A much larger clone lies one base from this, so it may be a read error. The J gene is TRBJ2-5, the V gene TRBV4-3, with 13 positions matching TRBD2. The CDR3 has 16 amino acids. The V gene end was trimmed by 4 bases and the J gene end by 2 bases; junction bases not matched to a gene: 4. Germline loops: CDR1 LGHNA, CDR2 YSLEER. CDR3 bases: TGCGCCAGCAGCCCGGGACTAGCGGGGTCACAAGAGACCCAGTACTTC. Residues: CASSPGLAGSQETQYF.

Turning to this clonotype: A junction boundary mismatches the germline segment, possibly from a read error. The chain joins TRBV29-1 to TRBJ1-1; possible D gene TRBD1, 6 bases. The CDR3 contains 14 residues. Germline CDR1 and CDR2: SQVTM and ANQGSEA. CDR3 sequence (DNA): TGTAGCGTTGGAGTATGGACAGAGAACACTGAAGCTTTCTTT. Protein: CSVGVWTENTEAFF. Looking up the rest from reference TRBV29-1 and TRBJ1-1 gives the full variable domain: SAVISQKPSRDICQRGTSLTIQCQVDSQVTMMFWYRQQPGQSLTLIATANQGSEATYESGFVIDKFPISRPNLTFSTLTVSNMSPEDSSIYLCSVGVWTENTEAFFGQGTRLTVV.

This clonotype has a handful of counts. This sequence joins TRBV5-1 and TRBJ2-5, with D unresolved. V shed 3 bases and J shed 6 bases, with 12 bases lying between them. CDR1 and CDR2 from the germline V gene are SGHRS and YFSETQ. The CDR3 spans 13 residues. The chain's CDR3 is CASSSDSRKTQYF. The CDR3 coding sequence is TGCGCCAGCAGCTCCGACTCTCGAAAGACCCAGTACTTC.

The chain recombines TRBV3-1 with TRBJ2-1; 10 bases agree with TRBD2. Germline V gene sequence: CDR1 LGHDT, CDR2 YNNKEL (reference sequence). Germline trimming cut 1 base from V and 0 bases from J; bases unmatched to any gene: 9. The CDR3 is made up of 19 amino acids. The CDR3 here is CASSQGASGGLSSYNEQFF. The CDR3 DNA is TGTGCCAGCAGCCAAGGGGCTAGCGGGGGACTGAGCTCCTACAATGAGCAGTTCTTC.

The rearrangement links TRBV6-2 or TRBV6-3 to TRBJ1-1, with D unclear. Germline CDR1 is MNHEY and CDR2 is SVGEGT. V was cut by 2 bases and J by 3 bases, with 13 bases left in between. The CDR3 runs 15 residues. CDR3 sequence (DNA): TGTGCCAGCAGTTACGAGTCGGCAACATACACTGAAGCTTTCTTT. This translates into CASSYESATYTEAFF.

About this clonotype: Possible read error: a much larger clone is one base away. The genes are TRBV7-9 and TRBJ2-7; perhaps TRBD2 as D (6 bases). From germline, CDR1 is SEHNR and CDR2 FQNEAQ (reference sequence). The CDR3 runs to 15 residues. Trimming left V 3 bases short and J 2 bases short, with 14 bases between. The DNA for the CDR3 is TGTGCCAGCAGCTTCTCGGGGGACGGAACCTACGAGCAGTACTTC. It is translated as CASSFSGDGTYEQYF.

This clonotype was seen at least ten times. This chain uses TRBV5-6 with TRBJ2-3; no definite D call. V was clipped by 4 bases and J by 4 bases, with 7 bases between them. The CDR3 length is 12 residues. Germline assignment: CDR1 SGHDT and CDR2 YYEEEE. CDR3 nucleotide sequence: TGTGCCAGCAGCCAGGACCCAGATACGCAGTATTTT. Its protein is CASSQDPDTQYF.